These 13 T cell receptor beta chains originate from one sample sequenced in a study of early T cells in non-severe SARS-CoV-2 infection. TCRdb re-called the 5' RACE reads through MiXCR, storing one row per CDR3 protein. The table records 65,000 to 75,000 distinct CDR3 sequences, around a tenth of them present only once. Sequencing used whole blood. Source of these receptors: an adult who was a healthcare worker with PCR-confirmed SARS-CoV-2 infection or an uninfected control (not recorded which).

This clonotype was counted ten times or more. The V gene is TRBV7-9, the J gene TRBJ2-7; D call uncertain. V gave up 5 bases and J gave up 4 bases, with 9 bases separating them. This CDR3 is built from 12 residues. Germline CDR1 is SEHNR and CDR2 is FQNEAQ (reference sequence). The DNA for the CDR3 is TGTGCCAGCAGCCCACGTGCTTACGAGCAGTACTTC. It is translated as CASSPRAYEQYF.

This clonotype was seen ten or more times. The CDR3 DNA follows: TGTGCCAGCAGCTTAATGGGGACTTACACAGATACGCAGTATTTT. It translates to CASSLMGTYTDTQYF. The V call is TRBV7-3, the J call TRBJ2-3; D is perhaps TRBD2 (6 bases). The CDR3 consists of 15 residues. Germline assignment: CDR1 SGHTA and CDR2 FQGTGA. Trimming stripped 1 base from V and 2 bases from J, with 10 bases between.

The CDR3 region is CASSWRGSTDTQYF. The CDR3 bases are TGTGCCAGCAGCTGGAGGGGCAGCACAGATACGCAGTATTTT. The rearrangement uses TRBV11-2 and TRBJ2-3, with a weak D call TRBD2 (6 bases). V was clipped by 4 bases and J by 0 bases, with 8 bases between them. This CDR3 contains 14 residues. Per the germline V gene, CDR1 is SGHAT and CDR2 is FQNNGV.

V and J are TRBV30 and TRBJ2-7, with 8 positions matching TRBD2. V was clipped by 5 bases and J by 4 bases; unmatched bases: 4. There are 12 residues in the CDR3. CDR1 GTSNPN and CDR2 SVGIG come from the germline V gene (reference sequence). The DNA of the CDR3 is TGTGCCTGGGGGCGGGGGGCATACGAGCAGTACTTC. It is translated as CAWGRGAYEQYF.

The V call is TRBV6-5, the J call TRBJ1-2; tentatively, D is TRBD1 (6 bases). The CDR3 runs to 12 residues. Per germline, CDR1 MNHEY and CDR2 SVGAGI. V lost 6 bases to trimming and J lost 8 bases, with 13 bases between them. The CDR3 loop reads CASSYREGGYTF. The DNA of the CDR3 is TGTGCCAGCAGCTACAGGGAAGGGGGCTACACCTTC.

This clonotype was seen many times. The chain is built from TRBV28 and TRBJ1-2; 9 bases are shared with TRBD1. The ends lost 5 bases at V and 3 bases at J; junction bases unmatched: 7. Germline loops: CDR1 MDHEN, CDR2 SYDVKM. The CDR3 extends over 15 amino acids. The CDR3 here is CASSPTDRGYYGYTF. CDR3 nucleotides: TGTGCCAGCAGTCCGACGGACAGGGGATACTATGGCTACACCTTC.

This clonotype was observed a few times. The chain has TRBV28 and TRBJ1-1; D might be TRBD1 (5 bases). The CDR3 sequence is 11 residues long. From germline, CDR1 is MDHEN and CDR2 SYDVKM. V lost 8 bases to trimming and J lost 4 bases, with 8 bases between them. The CDR3: CASQGSTEAFF. Here the CDR3 DNA reads TGTGCCAGCCAGGGAAGCACTGAAGCTTTCTTT.

The gene calls are TRBV6-6 and TRBJ2-7; maybe TRBD2 (6 bases). Trimming removed 6 bases from V and 2 bases from J, with 17 bases in between. In germline, CDR1 is MNHNY, CDR2 SVGAGI (reference sequence). The CDR3 has 15 amino acids. CDR3 DNA: TGTGCCAGCAGGTTACGGGGCGGGACCGCCTACGAGCAGTACTTC. Protein product: CASRLRGGTAYEQYF.

This clonotype was counted many times. The V and J genes are TRBV20-1 and TRBJ1-4; D is perhaps TRBD1 (5 bases). The CDR3 contains 13 residues. The ends were cut back, 5 bases at V and 7 bases at J, with 14 bases in the middle. Germline V lookup: CDR1 DFQATT, CDR2 SNEGSKA (reference sequence). The CDR3 here is CSAWPLGGEKLFF. In DNA form, the CDR3 reads TGCAGTGCTTGGCCCCTTGGGGGTGAAAAACTGTTTTTT.

This clonotype was seen at least ten times. The chain uses TRBV29-1 and TRBJ1-2; D is unclear. V was cut by 3 bases and J by 3 bases, with 11 bases left in between. Germline CDR1 SQVTM, CDR2 ANQGSEA. This CDR3 spans 13 amino acids. CDR3 residues: CSVDTPEHYGYTF. CDR3 sequence (DNA): TGCAGCGTTGATACCCCCGAGCACTATGGCTACACCTTC. Using reference TRBV29-1 and TRBJ1-2 for the parts outside the CDR3, the full variable domain is SAVISQKPSRDICQRGTSLTIQCQVDSQVTMMFWYRQQPGQSLTLIATANQGSEATYESGFVIDKFPISRPNLTFSTLTVSNMSPEDSSIYLCSVDTPEHYGYTFGSGTRLTVV.

The table lists this clonotype with many counts. The rearrangement uses TRBV7-8 and TRBJ2-5; D gene ambiguous. V was cut by 0 bases and J by 4 bases, with 6 bases left in between. This CDR3 contains 13 residues. Germline V gene lookup returns CDR1 SGHVS and CDR2 FQNEAQ. Here the CDR3 reads CASSLAAPETQYF. CDR3 sequence (DNA): TGTGCCAGCAGCTTAGCGGCCCCAGAGACCCAGTACTTC.

This clonotype was observed at least ten times. The CDR3 spells CASSPGTDGGMDEQYF. CDR3 in DNA: TGTGCCAGCAGCCCAGGGACAGACGGAGGGATGGACGAGCAGTACTTC. The chain couples TRBV7-6 to TRBJ2-7, with a tentative D call TRBD1 (7 bases). The CDR3 sequence is 16 residues long. Germline CDR1 reads SGHVS; CDR2 reads FNYEAQ. Trimming removed 5 bases at V and 5 bases at J, with 22 bases between.

This clonotype was picked up a small number of times. The genes are TRBV12-3 or TRBV12-4 and TRBJ2-3, with D unclear. Trimming cost V 0 bases and J 6 bases, with 10 bases left between them. The CDR3 extends over 14 amino acids. CDR3 loop: CASSLAGIEDTQYF. DNA for the CDR3: TGTGCCAGCAGTTTAGCAGGAATCGAGGATACGCAGTATTTT.